Listed below are T cell receptor beta chains from one sample, sequenced in a study of T cell repertoires in ileal Crohn's disease. TCRdb's copy holds only in-frame clones and misses some; the assay was immunoSEQ multiplex PCR. This table has several thousand clones, approximately 90% appearing once. The sequenced sample consisted of ileal tissue. The receptor set was obtained from an adult with Crohn's disease. CDR3s include the opening cysteine and the closing phenylalanine or tryptophan. The D gene is left open where the match is weak. Clone size is given for some rows only: seen once, a few or many times, or a class if the clone is expanded.

cdr3_nt | cdr3_aa | j_call | d_call | clone_size | v_call
TGTGCCAGCAGTCACCAGGCCAATGAGCAGTTCTTC | CASSHQANEQFF | TRBJ2-1 | . | . | TRBV6-1
TGTGCCAGCCAAAGGGCCCAGGGGCTGGGGAACATTCAGTACTTC | CASQRAQGLGNIQYF | TRBJ2-4 | . | . | TRBV11-2
TGCGCCAGCAGCGACCCACAGGGGGTAGTATTCTACGAGCAGTACTTC | CASSDPQGVVFYEQYF | TRBJ2-7 | TRBD1 | . | TRBV5-1
TGTGCCAGCAGCACCGAGGGTATTGGGGATTATCCCTACAATGAGCAGTTCTTC | CASSTEGIGDYPYNEQFF | TRBJ2-1 | . | . | TRBV11-2
TGTGCCATCAGTGGAGGGAGGACAGATACGCAGTATTTT | CAISGGRTDTQYF | TRBJ2-3 | . | . | TRBV10-3
TGTGCCAGCCAGACTAGCGGGGGGTTGGGCGGGGAGCTGTTTTTT | CASQTSGGLGGELFF | TRBJ2-2 | TRBD2 | . | TRBV7-2
TGTGCCGGGACAGACGGCTATGGCTACACCTTC | CAGTDGYGYTF | TRBJ1-2 | TRBD1 | . | TRBV6-5
TGTGCCAGCAGTTTAGCAAAGTCGCCGGTAGCTTTCTTT | CASSLAKSPVAFF | TRBJ1-1 | . | . | TRBV27
TGCGCCAGCAGCTTTACAAGCTCTGGGGCCAACGTCCTGACTTTC | CASSFTSSGANVLTF | TRBJ2-6 | . | . | TRBV5-1
TGCGCCAGCAGCTTGGGCAGGGCAGACACTGAAGCTTTCTTT | CASSLGRADTEAFF | TRBJ1-1 | . | . | TRBV5-1
TGTGCCAGCAGCGGATACGGGGCGGGCAGTTCCTACGAGCAGTACTTC | CASSGYGAGSSYEQYF | TRBJ2-7 | . | . | TRBV9
TGTGCCAGCAGTTCCCAACCTTCCGGTGTAGGGGTGCCCTACGAGCAGTACTTC | CASSSQPSGVGVPYEQYF | TRBJ2-7 | . | . | TRBV27
TGTGCCAGCAGTGAGACCTGGAACACTGAAGCTTTCTTT | CASSETWNTEAFF | TRBJ1-1 | . | . | TRBV6-4
TGTGCCAGCAGCGGTAGTGGGATAGAGACCCAGTACTTC | CASSGSGIETQYF | TRBJ2-5 | . | . | TRBV7-9
TGCGCCAGCAGCCCTAACTCCGGGACGGGGAACACCGGGGAGCTGTTTTTT | CASSPNSGTGNTGELFF | TRBJ2-2 | . | once | TRBV5-1
TGTGCCAGCAGCCCGCTGGTGGGGGAGCAGTACTTC | CASSPLVGEQYF | TRBJ2-7 | . | . | TRBV13
TGCAGCGGCGATGCAATGAACACTGAAGCTTTCTTT | CSGDAMNTEAFF | TRBJ1-1 | . | . | TRBV29-1
TGTGCCAGCAGCCGGCGAGCTAACTATGGCTACACCTTC | CASSRRANYGYTF | TRBJ1-2 | . | . | TRBV6-5
TGTGCCAGCAGCCAACTTGGGACAGTTGTGAACACTGAAGCTTTCTTT | CASSQLGTVVNTEAFF | TRBJ1-1 | TRBD1 | . | TRBV14
TGTGCCAGCAGCGCCCAGGCTGCCCCGGGTGGGGAGCAGTACTTC | CASSAQAAPGGEQYF | TRBJ2-7 | . | . | TRBV9
TGTGCCAGCAGCTTACCAGCGGGAGGGGAGACCCAGTACTTC | CASSLPAGGETQYF | TRBJ2-5 | TRBD2 | . | TRBV13
TGTGCCAGCAAGGGGGGTTCCTACGAGCAGTACTTC | CASKGGSYEQYF | TRBJ2-7 | . | . | TRBV6-6
TGTGCCAGCAGCCTCACAGGGGTGGTTCCCTACGAGCAGTACTTC | CASSLTGVVPYEQYF | TRBJ2-7 | TRBD1 | . | TRBV7-8
TGTGCCAGCAGCGGGGAGGCAGGGGCCGTTGATACGCAGTATTTT | CASSGEAGAVDTQYF | TRBJ2-3 | . | few | TRBV6-4
TGTGCCAGCAGCCAAGATGGGGGTAGCGGGGCCGGGGAGCTGTTTTTT | CASSQDGGSGAGELFF | TRBJ2-2 | TRBD2 | . | TRBV4-2
TGTGCCAGCTCACCACGGAAAGGAACTGGCTACACCTTC | CASSPRKGTGYTF | TRBJ1-2 | . | . | TRBV18
TGCGCCAGCAGTGTTCCACAGGGGGCGAGGACTGAAGCTTTCTTT | CASSVPQGARTEAFF | TRBJ1-1 | TRBD1 | . | TRBV10-1
TGTGCCAGCAGCGATAGCGCGTCCACAGATACGCAGTATTTT | CASSDSASTDTQYF | TRBJ2-3 | . | . | TRBV7-3
TGTGCCAGCTCACCAGCCGGACAGGGCACGAACGAGCAGTACTTC | CASSPAGQGTNEQYF | TRBJ2-7 | TRBD1 | . | TRBV18
TGTGCCACTCATACCGGGGGGTTCACTGAAGCTTTCTTT | CATHTGGFTEAFF | TRBJ1-1 | . | once | TRBV6-5
TGTGCCAGCAGTGAATCCGGGGACGTATACGGACTAGCGGGCCAGAACAATGAGCAGTTCTTC | CASSESGDVYGLAGQNNEQFF | TRBJ2-1 | TRBD2 | . | TRBV6-1
TGTGCCAGCAGTTTATCGACAGGGTATCTAATCAACGAGCAGTACTTC | CASSLSTGYLINEQYF | TRBJ2-7 | TRBD1 | . | TRBV27
TGTGCCAGCTCACCACAGGGGGCTTCACTCTCCTACGAGCAGTACTTC | CASSPQGASLSYEQYF | TRBJ2-7 | TRBD1 | . | TRBV18